This T cell receptor (beta chain) was obtained from a study of blood T cells in healthy people across ages. A second PCR of roughly 7 to 11 cycles used a sample-barcoded 5' primer and a J-beta primer mix. Each of the cDNA molecules was tagged by a template-switch adaptor with 12 random nucleotides. Via MiXCR, TCRdb re-called the 5' RACE reads, giving one row per CDR3 protein. This sample carries some 860,000 distinct CDR3 sequences, 56% of them seen once, and the ten largest clones take under 30%. About this clonotype itself: Its matching antigen is unknown.

Trimming stripped 4 bases from V and 5 bases from J, with 14 bases between. Per the germline V gene, CDR1 is MGHRA and CDR2 is YSYEKL. This CDR3 has 14 residues. Study-wide points: It was the long-lived donors that had more naive CD4+ cells and higher diversity than aged donors. Roughly linear declines in TCR beta diversity per million T cells occurred with age.

Material: blood. J is TRBJ1-1 and V is TRBV4-1; maybe TRBD1 (5 bases). The sequence derives from a middle-aged man in good health. In nucleotides, the CDR3 is TGCGCCAGCAGCCCTTTGGGCAGGGAAACTGAAGCTTTCTTT. Translation gives CASSPLGRETEAFF.